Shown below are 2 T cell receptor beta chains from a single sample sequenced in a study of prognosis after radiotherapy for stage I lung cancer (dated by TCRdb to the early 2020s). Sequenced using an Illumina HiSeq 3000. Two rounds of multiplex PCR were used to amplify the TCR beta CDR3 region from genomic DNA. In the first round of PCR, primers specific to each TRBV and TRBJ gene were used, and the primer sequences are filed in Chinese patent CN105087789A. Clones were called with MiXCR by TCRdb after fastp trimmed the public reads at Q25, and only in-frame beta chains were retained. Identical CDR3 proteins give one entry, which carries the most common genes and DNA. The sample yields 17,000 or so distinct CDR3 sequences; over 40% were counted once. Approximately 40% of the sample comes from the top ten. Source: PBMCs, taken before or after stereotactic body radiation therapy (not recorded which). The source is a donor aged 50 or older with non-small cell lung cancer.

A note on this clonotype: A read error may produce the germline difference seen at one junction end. CDR3 sequence reads: CASSSRTGGTEASF. The CDR3 bases are TGCGCCAGCAGCTCCCGGACAGGCGGCACTGAAGCTTCCTTT. The J gene is TRBJ1-1, the V gene TRBV5-1, with 7 nucleotides matching TRBD1. The CDR3 loop spans 14 amino acids. CDR1 is SGHRS, CDR2 YFSETQ, per germline.

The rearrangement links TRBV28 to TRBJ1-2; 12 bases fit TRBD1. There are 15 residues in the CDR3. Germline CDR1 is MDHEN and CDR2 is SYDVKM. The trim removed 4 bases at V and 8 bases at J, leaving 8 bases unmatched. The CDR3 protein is CASSSEGQGAEGYTF. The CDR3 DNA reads TGTGCCAGCAGTTCCGAGGGACAGGGGGCAGAAGGCTACACCTTC.